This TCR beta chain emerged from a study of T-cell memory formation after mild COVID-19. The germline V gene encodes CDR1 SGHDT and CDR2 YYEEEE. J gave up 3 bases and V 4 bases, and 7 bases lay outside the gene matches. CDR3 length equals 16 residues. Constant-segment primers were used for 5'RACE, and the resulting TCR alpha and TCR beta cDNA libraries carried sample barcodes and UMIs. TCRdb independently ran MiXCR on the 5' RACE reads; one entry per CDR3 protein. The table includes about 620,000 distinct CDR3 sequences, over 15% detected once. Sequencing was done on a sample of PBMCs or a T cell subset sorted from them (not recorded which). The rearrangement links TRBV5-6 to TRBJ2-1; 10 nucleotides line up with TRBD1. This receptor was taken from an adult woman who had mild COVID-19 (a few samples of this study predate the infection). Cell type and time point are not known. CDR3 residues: CASSQTGTGVYNEQFF. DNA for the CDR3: TGTGCCAGCAGCCAGACTGGGACAGGGGTCTACAATGAGCAGTTCTTC. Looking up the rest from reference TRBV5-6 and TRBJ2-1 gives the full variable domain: DAGVTQSPTHLIKTRGQQVTLRCSPKSGHDTVSWYQQALGQGPQFIFQYYEEEERQRGNFPDRFSGHQFPNYSSELNVNALLLGDSALYLCASSQTGTGVYNEQFFGPGTRLTVL.